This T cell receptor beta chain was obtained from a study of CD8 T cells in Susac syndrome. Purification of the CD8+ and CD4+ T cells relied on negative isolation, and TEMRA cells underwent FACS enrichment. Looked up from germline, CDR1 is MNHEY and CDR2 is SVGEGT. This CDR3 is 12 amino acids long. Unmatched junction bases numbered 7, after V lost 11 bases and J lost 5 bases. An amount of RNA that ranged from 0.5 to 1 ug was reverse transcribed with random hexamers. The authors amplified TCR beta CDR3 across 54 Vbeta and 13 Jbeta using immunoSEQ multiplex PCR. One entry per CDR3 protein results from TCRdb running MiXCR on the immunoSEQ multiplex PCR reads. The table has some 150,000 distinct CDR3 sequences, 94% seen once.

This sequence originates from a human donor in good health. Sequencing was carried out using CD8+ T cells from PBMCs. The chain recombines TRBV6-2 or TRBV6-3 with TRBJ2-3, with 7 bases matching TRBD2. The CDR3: CAVAGDEDTQYF. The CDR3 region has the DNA TGTGCCGTGGCGGGAGATGAAGATACGCAGTATTTT.